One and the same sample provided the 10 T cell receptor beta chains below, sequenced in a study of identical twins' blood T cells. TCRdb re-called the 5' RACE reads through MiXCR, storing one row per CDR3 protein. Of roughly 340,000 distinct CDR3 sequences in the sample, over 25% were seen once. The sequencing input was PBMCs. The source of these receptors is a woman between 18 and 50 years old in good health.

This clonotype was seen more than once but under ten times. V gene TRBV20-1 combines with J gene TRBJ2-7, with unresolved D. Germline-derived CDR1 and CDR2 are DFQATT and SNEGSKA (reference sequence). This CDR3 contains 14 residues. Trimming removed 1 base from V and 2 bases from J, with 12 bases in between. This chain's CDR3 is CSARASNGTYEQYF. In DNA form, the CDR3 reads TGCAGTGCTAGAGCGTCTAACGGCACCTACGAGCAGTACTTC.

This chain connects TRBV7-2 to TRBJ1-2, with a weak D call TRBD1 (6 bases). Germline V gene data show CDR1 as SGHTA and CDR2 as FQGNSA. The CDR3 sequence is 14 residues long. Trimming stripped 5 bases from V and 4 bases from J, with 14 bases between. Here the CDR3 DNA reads TGTGCCAGCAGCCGACAGGCGAACAGCTATGGCTACACCTTC. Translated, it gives CASSRQANSYGYTF.

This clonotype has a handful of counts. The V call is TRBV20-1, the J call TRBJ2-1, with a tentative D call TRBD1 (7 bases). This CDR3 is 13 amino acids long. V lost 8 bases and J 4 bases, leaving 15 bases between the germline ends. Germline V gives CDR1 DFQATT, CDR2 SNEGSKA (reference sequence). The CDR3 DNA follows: TGCAGTCCGACTAGACAGGGTTACAATGAGCAGTTCTTC. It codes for CSPTRQGYNEQFF.

In nucleotides, the CDR3 is TGCGCCAGCAGCTCCGAGAATCGGAATGATGAAGCTTTCTTT. Encoded protein: CASSSENRNDEAFF. The V and J genes are TRBV5-1 and TRBJ1-1, with D unclear. CDR1 is SGHRS and CDR2 is YFSETQ in the germline V gene. The CDR3 spans 14 residues. Trimming removed 3 bases at V and 7 bases at J, with 16 bases between.

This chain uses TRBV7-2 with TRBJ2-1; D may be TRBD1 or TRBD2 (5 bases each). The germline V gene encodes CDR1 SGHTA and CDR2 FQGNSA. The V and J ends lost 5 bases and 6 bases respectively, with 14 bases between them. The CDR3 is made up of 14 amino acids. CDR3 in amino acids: CASSRGRFSNEQFF. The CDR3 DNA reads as TGTGCCAGCAGCCGGGGCAGATTTTCCAATGAGCAGTTCTTC.

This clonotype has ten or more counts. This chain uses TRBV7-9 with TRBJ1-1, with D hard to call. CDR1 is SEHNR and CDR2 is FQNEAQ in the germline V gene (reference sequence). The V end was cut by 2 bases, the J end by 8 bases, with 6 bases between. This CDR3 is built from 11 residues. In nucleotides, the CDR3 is TGTGCCAGCAGCTTAATTGGGGAAGCTTTCTTT. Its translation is CASSLIGEAFF.

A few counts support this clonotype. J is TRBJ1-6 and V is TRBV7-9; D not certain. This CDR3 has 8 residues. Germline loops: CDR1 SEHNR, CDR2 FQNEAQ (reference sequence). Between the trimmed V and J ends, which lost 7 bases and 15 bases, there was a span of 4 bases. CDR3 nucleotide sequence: TGTGCCAGCAACCTCCTCCACTTT. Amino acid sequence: CASNLLHF.

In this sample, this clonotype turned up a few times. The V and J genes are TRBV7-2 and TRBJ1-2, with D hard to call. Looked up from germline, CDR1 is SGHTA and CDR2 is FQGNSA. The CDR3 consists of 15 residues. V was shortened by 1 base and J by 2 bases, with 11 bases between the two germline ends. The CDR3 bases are TGTGCCAGCAGCTTAGTGGAGGGAAAGAACTATGGCTACACCTTC. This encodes CASSLVEGKNYGYTF.

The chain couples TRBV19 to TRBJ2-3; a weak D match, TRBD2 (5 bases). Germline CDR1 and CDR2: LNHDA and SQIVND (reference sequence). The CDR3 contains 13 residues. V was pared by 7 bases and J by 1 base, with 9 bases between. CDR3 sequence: CASNWGGTDTQYF. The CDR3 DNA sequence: TGTGCCAGTAATTGGGGAGGCACAGATACGCAGTATTTT.

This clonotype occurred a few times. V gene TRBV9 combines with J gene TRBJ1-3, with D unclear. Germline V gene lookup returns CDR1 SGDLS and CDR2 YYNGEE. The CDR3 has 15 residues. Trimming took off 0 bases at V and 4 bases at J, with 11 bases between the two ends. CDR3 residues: CASSVAPGSGNTIYF. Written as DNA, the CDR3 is TGTGCCAGCAGCGTAGCCCCGGGATCCGGAAACACCATATATTTT.